The 22 T cell receptor beta chains presented below share a single source sample, sequenced in a study of neurological immune-mediated disorders. A single record per CDR3 protein comes from TCRdb applying MiXCR to the 5' RACE reads. This table has over 45,000 distinct CDR3 sequences, roughly a quarter appearing once. The source material was PBMCs. Receptors were obtained from a woman between 65 and 79 years old in good health.

This clonotype occurred many times. The gene calls are TRBV9 and TRBJ1-2; no firm D call. CDR1 SGDLS and CDR2 YYNGEE come from the germline V gene. This CDR3 comprises 12 residues. V lost 2 bases, J lost 9 bases, and 11 bases lay in between. The CDR3 here is CASSVPRERYTF. CDR3 coding DNA: TGTGCCAGCAGCGTTCCTCGAGAACGCTACACCTTC.

The rearrangement uses TRBV20-1 and TRBJ2-1; either TRBD1 or TRBD2 may supply D (5 bases each). Trimming cost V 5 bases and J 4 bases, with 15 bases left between them. Germline CDR1 reads DFQATT; CDR2 reads SNEGSKA (reference sequence). The CDR3 extends over 14 amino acids. Here the CDR3 DNA reads TGCAGTGCTCACCCGGGGCTCCCATACAATGAGCAGTTCTTC. This translates into CSAHPGLPYNEQFF.

As concerns this clonotype: At one of its ends the junction is not consistent with the germline gene, which may arise from a read error. The chain couples TRBV6-1 to TRBJ2-7, with D possibly matching TRBD2 (6 bases). Germline V gene data show CDR1 as MNHNS and CDR2 as SASEGT. The CDR3 is made up of 13 amino acids. In nucleotides, the CDR3 is TGTGACAGCAGTGCCGGGACTTCGTACGAGCAGTACTTC. Translated, it gives CDSSAGTSYEQYF.

The CDR3 region has the DNA TGTGCCAGCAGCTTCTCCTCTCAATACGAGCAGTACTTC. Translating it yields CASSFSSQYEQYF. The rearrangement uses TRBV7-2 and TRBJ2-7; D is undetermined. V dropped 3 bases and J dropped 4 bases, with 10 bases sitting between them. The CDR3 length is 13 residues. Germline lookup yields CDR1 SGHTA and CDR2 FQGNSA.

Points on this clonotype: A much larger clone lies a single base off, so this may be a read error. This chain links TRBV6-2 or TRBV6-3 with TRBJ2-3; no firm D call. CDR3 size: 12 residues. Per germline, CDR1 MNHEY and CDR2 SVGEGT. CDR3 nucleotide sequence: TGTGCCAGCGGTTACCCGGTAGATACGCAGTATTTT. It specifies CASGYPVDTQYF.

The chain is built from TRBV10-3 and TRBJ2-2, with 8 bases fitting TRBD2. The CDR3 spans 19 residues. Per germline, CDR1 ENHRY and CDR2 SYGVKD. V lost 3 bases, J lost 3 bases, and 15 bases stayed unmatched. Here the CDR3 reads CAISDHTTPSGGYTGELFF. The DNA for the CDR3 is TGTGCCATCAGTGACCATACCACACCGAGCGGGGGATACACCGGGGAGCTGTTTTTT.

As regards this clonotype: One end of the junction varies from germline; a read error may be responsible. This sequence joins TRBV5-1 and TRBJ2-1, with 7 bases aligning to TRBD2. Germline values: CDR1 SGHRS, CDR2 YFSETQ. The CDR3 spans 13 residues. The CDR3 DNA is TGCGCCAGCAGCTTCTGGGACTACAATGATCAGTTCTTC. Translation: CASSFWDYNDQFF.

At least ten counts were recorded for this clonotype. A much larger clonotype is one base distant, so this may be a read error. The chain joins TRBV3-1 to TRBJ2-7; D uncertain. Germline CDR1 reads LGHDT; CDR2 reads YNNKEL (reference sequence). The CDR3 has 13 amino acids. In DNA form, the CDR3 reads TGTGCCAACAGCCAAGATACACCCTTGGAGCAGTACTTC. Translation: CANSQDTPLEQYF.

This clonotype came up many times. The rearrangement joins TRBV20-1 to TRBJ1-5; D is uncertain. Trimming took 0 bases from V and 4 from J, leaving 7 bases between them. CDR3 length: 13 amino acids. CDR1 is DFQATT, CDR2 SNEGSKA, per germline (reference sequence). As DNA, the CDR3 is TGCAGTGCTAGAGAGGATCCGAATCAGCCCCAGCATTTT. It specifies CSAREDPNQPQHF.

This clonotype came up many times. The rearrangement uses TRBV29-1 and TRBJ2-7; TRBD2 is a possible D gene (5 bases). The CDR3 runs 12 residues. CDR1 SQVTM and CDR2 ANQGSEA come from the germline V gene. Trimming stripped 3 bases from V and 3 bases from J, with 9 bases between. The CDR3 spells CSVERAGYEQYF. The CDR3 DNA reads TGCAGCGTTGAGAGGGCCGGCTACGAGCAGTACTTC.

This clonotype was seen ten or more times. The chain recombines TRBV6-2 or TRBV6-3 with TRBJ2-1; D is unresolved. The germline CDR1 and CDR2 sequences are MNHEY and SVGEGT. The CDR3 runs to 12 residues. The V end was cut by 5 bases, the J end by 9 bases, with 11 bases between. The CDR3 is CASSPWVSEQFF. In DNA form, the CDR3 reads TGTGCCAGCAGTCCCTGGGTTAGTGAGCAGTTCTTC.

This clonotype was recorded at least ten times. V gene TRBV7-2 combines with J gene TRBJ1-1, with D tentatively TRBD1 (5 bases). V dropped 4 bases and J dropped 3 bases, with 18 bases sitting between them. Germline CDR1 is SGHTA and CDR2 is FQGNSA. This CDR3 has 16 amino acids. The CDR3 nucleotides are TGTGCCAGCAGCTCCCAGGGCCCTTGGGGGGACACTGAAGCTTTCTTT. It is translated as CASSSQGPWGDTEAFF.

This clonotype was found many times. This chain uses TRBV29-1 with TRBJ2-2; no reliable D call. This CDR3 region has 13 residues. Per the germline V gene, CDR1 is SQVTM and CDR2 is ANQGSEA. Trimming removed 7 bases at V and 5 bases at J, with 14 bases between. The CDR3 loop is CSGALVGTGELFF. CDR3 DNA sequence: TGCAGCGGGGCCCTAGTTGGTACCGGGGAGCTGTTTTTT.

The chain links TRBV6-2 or TRBV6-3 to TRBJ2-2; D unresolved. The germline V and J ends were trimmed by 8 bases and 0 bases, with 16 bases remaining between them. The germline gives CDR1 MNHEY, CDR2 SVGEGT. CDR3 size: 16 residues. CDR3 nucleotide sequence: TGTGCCAGCGTACCTTATCCGGGTACGAACACCGGGGAGCTGTTTTTT. Translation: CASVPYPGTNTGELFF.

This clonotype was recorded a few times. The chain is built from TRBV24-1 and TRBJ2-1; 7 positions agree with TRBD1. Germline CDR1 is KGHDR and CDR2 is SFDVKD. The J segment lost 12 bases and the V segment lost 3 bases, leaving 4 bases of the junction unmatched. This CDR3 region has 12 residues. The CDR3 DNA is TGTGCCACCAGTGATACGGACAGGCCGCAGTTCTTC. Its translation is CATSDTDRPQFF.

The chain recombines TRBV5-6 with TRBJ2-2; a weak D match, TRBD2 (6 bases). Trimming took off 0 bases at V and 3 bases at J, with 9 bases between the two ends. This CDR3 is 15 amino acids long. Looked up from germline, CDR1 is SGHDT and CDR2 is YYEEEE. CDR3 sequence (DNA): TGTGCCAGCAGCTTGGACGCGGGGTACACCGGGGAGCTGTTTTTT. Encoded protein: CASSLDAGYTGELFF. The variable domain in full, with the rest retrieved from reference TRBV5-6 and TRBJ2-2, is DAGVTQSPTHLIKTRGQQVTLRCSPKSGHDTVSWYQQALGQGPQFIFQYYEEEERQRGNFPDRFSGHQFPNYSSELNVNALLLGDSALYLCASSLDAGYTGELFFGEGSRLTVL.

This clonotype was counted between two and nine times. The rearrangement joins TRBV12-3 or TRBV12-4 to TRBJ2-2; D is perhaps TRBD1 (8 bases). Trimming shortened V by 5 bases and J by 6 bases, and 16 bases separated the two germline ends. The CDR3 sequence is 15 residues long. The CDR3: CASSPWTGRAGELFF. The CDR3 DNA reads as TGTGCCAGCAGTCCATGGACAGGGAGGGCCGGGGAGCTGTTTTTT.

The sample holds many counts of this clonotype. The V and J genes are TRBV9 and TRBJ2-1; the D is unclear. The CDR3 is made up of 17 amino acids. Trimming removed 3 bases from V and 0 bases from J, with 16 bases in between. Germline V lookup: CDR1 SGDLS, CDR2 YYNGEE. The CDR3 sequence is CASSGTKGGLSYNEQFF. In nucleotides, the CDR3 is TGTGCCAGCAGCGGAACAAAAGGCGGTCTCTCCTACAATGAGCAGTTCTTC.

The chain links TRBV25-1 to TRBJ2-1; 9 nucleotides align to TRBD2. The CDR3 length is 17 residues. With 1 base clipped from V and 0 bases from J, the junction kept 4 bases outside the gene matches. Germline V gives CDR1 MGHDK, CDR2 SYGVNS. The CDR3 nucleotides are TGTGCCAGCAGTGAATTAGGTAGCGGGAGCTCCTACAATGAGCAGTTCTTC. It codes for CASSELGSGSSYNEQFF.

This clonotype has at least ten counts. The chain uses TRBV7-9 and TRBJ2-7; TRBD1 is a possible D gene (5 bases). The CDR3 contains 14 residues. Germline V gives CDR1 SEHNR, CDR2 FQNEAQ (reference sequence). V lost 4 bases, J lost 1 base, and 11 bases lay in between. This chain's CDR3 is CASSSSDTSYEQYF. In nucleotides, the CDR3 is TGTGCCAGCAGCTCTTCGGACACGTCCTACGAGCAGTACTTC.

The J gene is TRBJ1-1, the V gene TRBV2; perhaps TRBD1 as D (5 bases). Per the germline V gene, CDR1 is SNHLY and CDR2 is FYNNEI. This CDR3 has 13 amino acids. Trimming left V 7 bases short and J 4 bases short, with 13 bases between. The CDR3, as DNA: TGTGCCAGCATGGGGGACCTTATCACTGAAGCTTTCTTT. It yields the protein CASMGDLITEAFF.

This clonotype occurred many times. V is TRBV5-1 and J is TRBJ2-5; 9 bases are a match to TRBD2. CDR3 length: 16 amino acids. J lost 3 bases, V lost 4 bases, and 10 bases had no gene match. CDR1 is SGHRS, CDR2 YFSETQ, per germline. CDR3 loop: CASSKDASGKKETQYF. Written as DNA, the CDR3 is TGCGCCAGCAGCAAGGACGCTAGCGGGAAAAAAGAGACCCAGTACTTC.